The clone carrying this T cell receptor (beta chain) was picked up many times. Via MiXCR, TCRdb re-called the reads, giving one row per CDR3 protein. The sample has more than 400,000 distinct CDR3 sequences, around a quarter seen once; the top ten hold less than 15%. This specimen comes from a study of T cell repertoires in cytomegalovirus infection. The V and J ends lost 1 base and 0 bases respectively, with 12 bases between them. CDR3 length: 16 amino acids. In germline, CDR1 is SGHVS, CDR2 FNYEAQ. The source of this sequence is a human donor in good health (CMV status not recorded). Some clones in this sample may be carry-over from other donors' samples. Input material: PBMCs. The rearrangement joins TRBV7-6 to TRBJ1-1; TRBD1 might be the D (6 bases). The CDR3 loop reads CASSLEVGQLNTEAFF. CDR3 nucleotides: TGTGCCAGCAGCTTAGAAGTTGGACAGTTGAACACTGAAGCTTTCTTT.